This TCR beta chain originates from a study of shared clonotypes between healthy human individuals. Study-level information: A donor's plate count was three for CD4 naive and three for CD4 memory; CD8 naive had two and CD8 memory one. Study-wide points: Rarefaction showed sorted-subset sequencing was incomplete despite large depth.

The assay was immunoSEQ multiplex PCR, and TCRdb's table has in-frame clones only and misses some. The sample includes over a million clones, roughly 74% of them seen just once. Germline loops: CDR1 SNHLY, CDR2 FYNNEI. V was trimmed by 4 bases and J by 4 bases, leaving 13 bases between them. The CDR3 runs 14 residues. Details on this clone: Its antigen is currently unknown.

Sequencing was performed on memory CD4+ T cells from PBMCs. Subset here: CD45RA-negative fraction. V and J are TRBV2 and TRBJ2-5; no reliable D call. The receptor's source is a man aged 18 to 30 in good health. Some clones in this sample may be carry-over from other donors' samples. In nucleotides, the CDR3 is TGTGCCAGCAGTGTAGGAAAGGGATCAGAGACCCAGTACTTC. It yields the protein CASSVGKGSETQYF.